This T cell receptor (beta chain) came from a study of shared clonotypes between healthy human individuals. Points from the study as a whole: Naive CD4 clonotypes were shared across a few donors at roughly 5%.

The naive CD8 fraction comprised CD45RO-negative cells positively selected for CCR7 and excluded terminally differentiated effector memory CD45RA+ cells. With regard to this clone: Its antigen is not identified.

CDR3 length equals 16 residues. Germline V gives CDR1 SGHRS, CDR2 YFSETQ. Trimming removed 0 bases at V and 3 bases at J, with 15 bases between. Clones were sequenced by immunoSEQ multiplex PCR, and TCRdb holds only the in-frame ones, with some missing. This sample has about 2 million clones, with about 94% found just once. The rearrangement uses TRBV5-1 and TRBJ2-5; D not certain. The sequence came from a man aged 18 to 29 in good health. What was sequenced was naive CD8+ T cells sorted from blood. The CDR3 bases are TGCGCCAGCAGCTTGGTCTCTTGGCAGTCCGAAGAGACCCAGTACTTC. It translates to CASSLVSWQSEETQYF. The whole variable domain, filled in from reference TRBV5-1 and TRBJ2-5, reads KAGVTQTPRYLIKTRGQQVTLSCSPISGHRSVSWYQQTPGQGLQFLFEYFSETQRNKGNFPGRFSGRQFSNSRSEMNVSTLELGDSALYLCASSLVSWQSEETQYFGPGTRLLVL.